This is a list of T cell receptor beta chains from one sample in a study of blood T cell repertoires in COVID-19. Only in-frame clones appear in the TCRdb table, and some are missing; sequencing was by immunoSEQ multiplex PCR. The repertoire holds more than 200,000 clones, 70% to 85% seen once, with 7.5% to 10% in the top ten. Sequencing used peripheral blood. The receptors derive from a man at least 80 years old with acute or convalescent COVID-19. Both conserved end residues are part of each CDR3. A D gene is named only where the DNA matches it firmly. Clone size is shown for a subset of rows, as once, few, many or a class of expanded clone.

TRBJ1-6,-,-,TRBV18,CASSLTARASYNSPLHF,TGTGCCAGCTCACTTACAGCCAGAGCATCCTATAATTCACCCCTCCACTTT
TRBJ1-2,-,-,TRBV5-6,CASSLAAGHGYTF,TGTGCCAGCAGCTTGGCGGCAGGGCATGGCTACACCTTC
TRBJ1-4,-,-,TRBV7-9,CASSPKDLVDEKLFF,TGTGCCAGCAGTCCTAAGGACTTAGTAGATGAAAAACTGTTTTTT
TRBJ2-5,TRBD1,-,TRBV18,CASSPLTGEETQYF,TGTGCCAGCTCACCGTTGACAGGGGAAGAGACCCAGTACTTC
TRBJ2-7,TRBD1,-,TRBV6-6,CASRWDSLPESEQYF,TGTGCCAGCAGATGGGACAGCCTACCGGAATCCGAGCAGTACTTC
TRBJ2-1,TRBD2,-,TRBV3-1/TRBV3-2,CASSQPWTSGGANEQFF,TGTGCCAGCAGCCAACCCTGGACTAGCGGGGGGGCCAATGAGCAGTTCTTC
TRBJ1-5,TRBD1,-,TRBV3-1/TRBV3-2,CASSFTGGSQPQHF,TGTGCCAGCAGCTTCACAGGGGGCAGTCAGCCCCAGCATTTT
TRBJ1-6,-,-,TRBV7-9,CASSKTSSRAVYNSPLHF,TGTGCCAGCAGCAAGACTTCGTCCAGGGCCGTCTATAATTCACCCCTCCACTTT
TRBJ2-3,TRBD2,-,TRBV9,CASSVEVDGSGRTDTQYF,TGTGCCAGCAGCGTAGAAGTCGATGGTAGCGGGAGAACAGATACGCAGTATTTT
TRBJ2-2,-,once,TRBV21-1,CASNQRMGLAGEGTGELFF,TGTGCCAGCAATCAAAGAATGGGGCTAGCGGGAGAAGGCACCGGGGAGCTGTTTTTT
TRBJ2-3,TRBD2,-,TRBV5-1,CASSEVAGGTSTDTQYF,TGCGCCAGCAGCGAAGTAGCGGGGGGAACTAGCACAGATACGCAGTATTTT
TRBJ2-1,TRBD2,once,TRBV30,CAWSPGGVGSYNEQFF,TGTGCCTGGAGTCCCGGGGGGGTCGGCTCCTACAATGAGCAGTTCTTC
TRBJ1-4,-,-,TRBV4-1,CASSQGTSFEKLFF,TGCGCCAGCAGCCAAGGGACATCTTTTGAAAAACTGTTTTTT
TRBJ2-2,-,few,TRBV9,CASSPGRAARELFF,TGTGCCAGCTCCCCTGGGCGGGCCGCTCGGGAGCTGTTTTTT
TRBJ2-5,TRBD2,-,TRBV6-2/TRBV6-3,CASSPYSGRARETQYF,TGTGCCAGCAGTCCCTACAGCGGGAGGGCCAGGGAGACCCAGTACTTC
TRBJ1-2,TRBD1,-,TRBV12-3/TRBV12-4,CASSLGDRNGYTF,TGTGCCAGCAGTTTAGGGGACAGAAATGGCTACACCTTC
TRBJ1-3,TRBD1,few,TRBV7-2,CASSPRTGETGNTIYF,TGTGCCAGCAGCCCTCGGACAGGGGAGACTGGAAACACCATATATTTT
TRBJ2-7,-,-,TRBV9,CASSPAGGPYEQYF,TGTGCCAGCAGCCCCGCAGGAGGCCCCTACGAGCAGTACTTC
TRBJ1-3,TRBD1,-,TRBV5-1,CASSLPGGTGGTNTIYF,TGCGCCAGCAGCCTCCCCGGAGGGACAGGGGGAACTAACACCATATATTTT
TRBJ1-4,-,-,TRBV7-2,CASSSAGEKLFF,TGTGCCAGCAGCAGCGCGGGAGAAAAACTGTTTTTT
TRBJ2-5,TRBD2,-,TRBV6-5,CASSPGGTETQYF,TGTGCCAGCAGCCCCGGGGGGACGGAGACCCAGTACTTC
TRBJ1-2,-,-,TRBV27,CASSLSPTRTGQIYGYTF,TGTGCCAGCAGTTTATCGCCTACCCGTACAGGACAGATTTATGGCTACACCTTC
TRBJ1-5,-,-,TRBV3-1/TRBV3-2,CASSERGGTQPQHF,TGTGCCAGCAGCGAGAGGGGGGGTACTCAGCCCCAGCATTTT
TRBJ2-3,-,-,TRBV12-2,CASRRCTDTQYF,TGTGCAAGTCGTCGGTGCACAGATACGCAGTATTTT
TRBJ1-4,TRBD1,-,TRBV5-8,CASRGQGRPNEKLFF,TGTGCCAGCAGAGGACAGGGGCGGCCTAATGAAAAACTGTTTTTT
TRBJ2-6,TRBD1,-,TRBV19,CASSPWTGRSGANVLTF,TGTGCCAGTAGTCCCTGGACAGGACGCTCTGGGGCCAACGTCCTGACTTTC
TRBJ2-5,TRBD1,-,TRBV18,CASSLLDREETQYF,TGTGCCAGCTCACTACTGGACAGGGAAGAGACCCAGTACTTC
TRBJ2-3,-,-,TRBV2,CASSEASGSASYTQYF,TGTGCCAGCAGTGAAGCCTCCGGGAGCGCTTCTTATACGCAGTATTTT
TRBJ2-5,-,few,TRBV27,CASRDLYQETQYF,TGTGCCAGCAGGGACTTGTACCAAGAGACCCAGTACTTC
TRBJ1-1,TRBD1,-,TRBV6-5,CASTLLDRGRTEAFF,TGTGCCAGCACCCTATTGGACAGGGGAAGGACTGAAGCTTTCTTT
TRBJ1-5,TRBD1,once,TRBV11-2,CASSFGWTGARLSNQPQHF,TGTGCCAGCAGCTTCGGGTGGACAGGGGCGAGGTTAAGCAATCAGCCCCAGCATTTT
TRBJ2-7,TRBD1,-,TRBV19,CASRLTIQGPYEQYF,TGTGCCAGTAGGCTCACGATACAGGGGCCCTACGAGCAGTACTTC
TRBJ2-7,TRBD2,-,TRBV5-1,CASSSGSSYEQYF,TGCGCCAGTTCTAGCGGGAGCTCCTACGAGCAGTACTTC
TRBJ2-7,TRBD2,large,TRBV5-6,CASSSLSGLNTYEQYF,TGTGCCAGCAGCTCCTTATCGGGACTAAACACCTACGAGCAGTACTTC
TRBJ2-1,TRBD2,-,TRBV19,CASSITSGGEKFF,TGTGCCAGTAGTATCACTAGCGGGGGGGAGAAGTTCTTC
TRBJ2-7,TRBD2,-,TRBV7-8,CASSLNVPLAGGTYEQYF,TGTGCCAGCAGCTTAAATGTCCCTCTAGCGGGGGGTACCTACGAGCAGTACTTC
TRBJ2-5,TRBD2,-,TRBV4-1,CASSQEKESKGASGRETQYF,TGCGCCAGCAGCCAAGAGAAAGAATCCAAAGGGGCTAGCGGACGGGAGACCCAGTACTTC